This T cell receptor beta chain was observed in a study of blood T cell repertoires in COVID-19. Authors' analysis steps: Estimation of nucleated cell counts was performed using reference gene primer amplification. The method was immunoSEQ multiplex PCR; TCRdb's version includes in-frame clones alone and lacks a portion of them. V, J and clone size were drawn from that table, and D and trimming were deduced from the DNA. Of approximately 300,000 clones detected, around 89% appear once; the ten largest clones hold nearly 6.5%. Germline CDR1 is SGHAT and CDR2 is FQDESV (reference sequence). V lost 6 bases and J lost 8, with 14 bases in between. The CDR3 loop spans 13 amino acids.

The source material was peripheral blood. This sequence was found in a young man who had recovered from COVID-19. The rearrangement uses TRBV11-1 and TRBJ2-1, with a possible D match to TRBD1 (5 bases). CDR3 nucleotide sequence: TGTGCCAGCAGAGTTGGGGCAAGGGATGAGCAGTTCTTC. Encoded protein: CASRVGARDEQFF.